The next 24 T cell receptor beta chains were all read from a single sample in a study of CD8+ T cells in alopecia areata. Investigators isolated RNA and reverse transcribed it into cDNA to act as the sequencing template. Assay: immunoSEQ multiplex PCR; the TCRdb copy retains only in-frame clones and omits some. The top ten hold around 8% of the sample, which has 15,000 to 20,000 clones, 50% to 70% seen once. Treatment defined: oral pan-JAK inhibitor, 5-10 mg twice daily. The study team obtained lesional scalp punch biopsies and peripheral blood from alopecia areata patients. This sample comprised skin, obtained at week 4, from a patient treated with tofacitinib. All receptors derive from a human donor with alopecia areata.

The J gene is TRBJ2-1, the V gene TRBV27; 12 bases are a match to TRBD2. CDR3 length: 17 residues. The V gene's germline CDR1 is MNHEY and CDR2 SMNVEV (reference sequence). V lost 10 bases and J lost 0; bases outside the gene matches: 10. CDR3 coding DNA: TGTGCCACGACAGGGACTAGCGGGTCTAACTCCTACAATGAGCAGTTCTTC. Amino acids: CATTGTSGSNSYNEQFF.

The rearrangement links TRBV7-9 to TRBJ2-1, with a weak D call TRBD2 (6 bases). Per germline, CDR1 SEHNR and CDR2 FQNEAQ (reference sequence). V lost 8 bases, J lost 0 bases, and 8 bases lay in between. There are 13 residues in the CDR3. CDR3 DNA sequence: TGTGCCAGCGCGGAGGGCTCCTACAATGAGCAGTTCTTC. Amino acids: CASAEGSYNEQFF.

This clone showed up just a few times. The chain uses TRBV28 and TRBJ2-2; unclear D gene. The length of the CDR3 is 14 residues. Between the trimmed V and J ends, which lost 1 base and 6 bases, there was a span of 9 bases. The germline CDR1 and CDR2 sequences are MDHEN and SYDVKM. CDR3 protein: CASSLYRQAGELFF. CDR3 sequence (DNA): TGTGCCAGCAGTTTATACCGGCAGGCCGGGGAGCTGTTTTTT. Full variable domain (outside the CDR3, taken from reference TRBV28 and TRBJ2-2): DVKVTQSSRYLVKRTGEKVFLECVQDMDHENMFWYRQDPGLGLRLIYFSYDVKMKEKGDIPEGYSVSREKKERFSLILESASTNQTSMYLCASSLYRQAGELFFGEGSRLTVL.

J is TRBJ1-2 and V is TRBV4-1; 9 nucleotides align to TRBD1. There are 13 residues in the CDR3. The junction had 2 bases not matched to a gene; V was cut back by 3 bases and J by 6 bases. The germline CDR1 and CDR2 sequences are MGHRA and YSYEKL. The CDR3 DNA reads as TGCGCCAGCAGCCAGACAGGGGGAGATGGCTACACCTTC. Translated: CASSQTGGDGYTF.

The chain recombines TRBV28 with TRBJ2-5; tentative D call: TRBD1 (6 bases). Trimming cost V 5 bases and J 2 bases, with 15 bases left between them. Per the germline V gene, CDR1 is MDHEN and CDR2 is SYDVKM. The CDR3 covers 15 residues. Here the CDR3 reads CASSITGFPQETQYF. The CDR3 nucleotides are TGTGCCAGCAGTATCACAGGGTTCCCGCAAGAGACCCAGTACTTC. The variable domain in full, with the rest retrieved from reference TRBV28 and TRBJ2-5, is DVKVTQSSRYLVKRTGEKVFLECVQDMDHENMFWYRQDPGLGLRLIYFSYDVKMKEKGDIPEGYSVSREKKERFSLILESASTNQTSMYLCASSITGFPQETQYFGPGTRLLVL.

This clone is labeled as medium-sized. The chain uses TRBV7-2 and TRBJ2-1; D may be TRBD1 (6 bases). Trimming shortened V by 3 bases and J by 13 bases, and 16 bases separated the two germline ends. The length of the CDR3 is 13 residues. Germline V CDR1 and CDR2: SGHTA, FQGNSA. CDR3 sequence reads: CASSLGASIHQFF. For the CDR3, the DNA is TGTGCCAGCAGCTTGGGGGCCTCCATTCATCAGTTCTTC.

The CDR3 sequence: CASSHPGRGVSNQPQHF. The CDR3 coding sequence is TGCGCCAGCAGCCATCCCGGTCGGGGGGTTAGCAATCAGCCCCAGCATTTT. This chain joins TRBV4-3 and TRBJ1-5, with D maybe TRBD1 (5 bases). The length of the CDR3 is 17 residues. Per the germline V gene, CDR1 is LGHNA and CDR2 is YSLEER. V was pared by 3 bases and J by 0 bases, with 15 bases between.

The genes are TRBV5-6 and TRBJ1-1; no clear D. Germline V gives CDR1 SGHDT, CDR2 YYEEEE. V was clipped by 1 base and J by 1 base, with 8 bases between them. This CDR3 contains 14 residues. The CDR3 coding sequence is TGTGCCAGCAGCTTGATATGGGGGAACACTGAAGCTTTCTTT. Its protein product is CASSLIWGNTEAFF.

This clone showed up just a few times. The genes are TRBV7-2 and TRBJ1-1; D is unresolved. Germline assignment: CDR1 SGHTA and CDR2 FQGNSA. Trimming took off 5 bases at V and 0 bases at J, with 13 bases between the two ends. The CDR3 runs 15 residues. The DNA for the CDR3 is TGTGCCAGCAGCGTCCACAGCACCCTGAACACTGAAGCTTTCTTT. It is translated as CASSVHSTLNTEAFF.

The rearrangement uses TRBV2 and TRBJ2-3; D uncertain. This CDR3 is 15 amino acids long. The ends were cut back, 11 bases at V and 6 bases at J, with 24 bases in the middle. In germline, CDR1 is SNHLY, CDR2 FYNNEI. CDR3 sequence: CAAKAPSGVADTQYF. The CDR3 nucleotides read TGTGCCGCCAAAGCCCCCTCTGGGGTCGCGGATACGCAGTATTTT.

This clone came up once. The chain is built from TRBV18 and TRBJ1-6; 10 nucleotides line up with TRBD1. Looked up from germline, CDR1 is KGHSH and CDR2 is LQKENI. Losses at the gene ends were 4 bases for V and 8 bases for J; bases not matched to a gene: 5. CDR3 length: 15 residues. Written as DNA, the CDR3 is TGTGCCAGCTCACGCGGACAGGGGGTTGATTCACCCCTCCACTTT. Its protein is CASSRGQGVDSPLHF.

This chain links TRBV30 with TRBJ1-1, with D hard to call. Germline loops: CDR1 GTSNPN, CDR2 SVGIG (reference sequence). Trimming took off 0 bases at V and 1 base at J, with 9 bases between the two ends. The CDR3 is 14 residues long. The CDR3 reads CAWSVSSTNTEAFF. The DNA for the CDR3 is TGTGCCTGGAGTGTATCCTCGACGAACACTGAAGCTTTCTTT.

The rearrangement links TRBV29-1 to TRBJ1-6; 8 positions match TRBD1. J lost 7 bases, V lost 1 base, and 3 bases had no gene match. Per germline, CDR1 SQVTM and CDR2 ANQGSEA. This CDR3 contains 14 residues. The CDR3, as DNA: TGCAGCGTTGAAGGGACAGGGATCAATTCACCCCTCCACTTT. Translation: CSVEGTGINSPLHF.

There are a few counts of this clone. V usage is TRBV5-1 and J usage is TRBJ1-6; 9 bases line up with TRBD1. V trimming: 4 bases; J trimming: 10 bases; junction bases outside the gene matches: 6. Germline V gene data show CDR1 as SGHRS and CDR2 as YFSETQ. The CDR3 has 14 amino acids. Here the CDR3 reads CASSPDRGRSPLHF. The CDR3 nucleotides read TGCGCCAGCAGCCCGGACAGGGGTCGCTCACCCCTCCACTTT.

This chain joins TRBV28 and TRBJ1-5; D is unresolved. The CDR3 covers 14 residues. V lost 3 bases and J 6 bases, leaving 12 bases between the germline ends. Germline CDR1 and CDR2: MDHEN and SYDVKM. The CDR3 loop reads CASSLEVTGQPQHF. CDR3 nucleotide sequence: TGTGCCAGCAGTTTGGAAGTAACGGGTCAGCCCCAGCATTTT.

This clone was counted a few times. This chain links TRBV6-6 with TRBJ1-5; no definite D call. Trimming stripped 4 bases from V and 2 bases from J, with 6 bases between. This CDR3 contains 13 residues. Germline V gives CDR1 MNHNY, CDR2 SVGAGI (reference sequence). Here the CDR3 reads CASSWSGNQPQHF. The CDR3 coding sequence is TGTGCCAGCAGTTGGAGCGGCAATCAGCCCCAGCATTTT.

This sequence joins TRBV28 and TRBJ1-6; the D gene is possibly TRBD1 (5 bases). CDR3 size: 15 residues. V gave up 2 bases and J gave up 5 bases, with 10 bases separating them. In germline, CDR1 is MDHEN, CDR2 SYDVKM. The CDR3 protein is CASSLMGPDNSPLHF. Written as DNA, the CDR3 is TGTGCCAGCAGTTTAATGGGGCCTGATAATTCACCCCTCCACTTT.

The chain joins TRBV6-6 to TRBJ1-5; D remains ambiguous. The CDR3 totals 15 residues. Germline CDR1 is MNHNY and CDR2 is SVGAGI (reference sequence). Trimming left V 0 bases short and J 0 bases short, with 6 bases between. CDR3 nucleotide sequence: TGTGCCAGCAGTTACTCGCATACTAGCAATCAGCCCCAGCATTTT. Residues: CASSYSHTSNQPQHF.

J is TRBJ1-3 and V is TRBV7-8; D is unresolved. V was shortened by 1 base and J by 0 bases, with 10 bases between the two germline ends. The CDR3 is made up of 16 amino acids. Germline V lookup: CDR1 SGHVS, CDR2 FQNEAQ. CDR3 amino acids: CASSLVRTASGNTIYF. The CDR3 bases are TGTGCCAGCAGCTTAGTAAGGACGGCCTCTGGAAACACCATATATTTT.

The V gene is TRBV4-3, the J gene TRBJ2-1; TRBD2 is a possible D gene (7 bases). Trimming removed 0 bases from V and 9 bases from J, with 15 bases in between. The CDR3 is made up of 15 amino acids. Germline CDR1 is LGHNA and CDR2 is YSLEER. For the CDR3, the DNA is TGCGCCAGCAGCCAAGATTTGTGGGGGGGGCCTGAGCAGTTCTTC. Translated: CASSQDLWGGPEQFF.

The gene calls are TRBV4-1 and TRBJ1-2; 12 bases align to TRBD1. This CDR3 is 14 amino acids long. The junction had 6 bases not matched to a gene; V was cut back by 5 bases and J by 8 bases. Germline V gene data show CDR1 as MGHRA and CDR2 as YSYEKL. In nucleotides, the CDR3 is TGCGCCAGCAGCAACCGGGACAGGGGGCTGGGCTACACCTTC. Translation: CASSNRDRGLGYTF.

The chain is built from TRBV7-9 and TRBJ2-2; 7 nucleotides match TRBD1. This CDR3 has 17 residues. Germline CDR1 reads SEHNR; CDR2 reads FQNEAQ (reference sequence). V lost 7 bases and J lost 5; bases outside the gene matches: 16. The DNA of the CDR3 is TGTGCCAGCAACAGCTTATACGGCAGGGGGTTTACCGGGGAGCTGTTTTTT. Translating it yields CASNSLYGRGFTGELFF.

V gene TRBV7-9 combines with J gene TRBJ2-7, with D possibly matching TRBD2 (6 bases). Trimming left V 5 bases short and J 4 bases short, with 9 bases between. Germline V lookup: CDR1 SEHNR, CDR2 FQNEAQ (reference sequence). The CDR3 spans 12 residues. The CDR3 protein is CASSAGPYEQYF. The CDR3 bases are TGTGCCAGCAGCGCGGGACCTTACGAGCAGTACTTC.

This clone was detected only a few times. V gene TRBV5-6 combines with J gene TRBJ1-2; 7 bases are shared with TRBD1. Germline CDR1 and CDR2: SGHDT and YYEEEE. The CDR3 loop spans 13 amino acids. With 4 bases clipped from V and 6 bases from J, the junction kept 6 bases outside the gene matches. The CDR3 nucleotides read TGTGCCAGCAGCCCTCCTACAGGGGATGGCTACACCTTC. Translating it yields CASSPPTGDGYTF. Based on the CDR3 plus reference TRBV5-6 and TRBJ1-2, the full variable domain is DAGVTQSPTHLIKTRGQQVTLRCSPKSGHDTVSWYQQALGQGPQFIFQYYEEEERQRGNFPDRFSGHQFPNYSSELNVNALLLGDSALYLCASSPPTGDGYTFGSGTRLTVV.